This TCR beta chain was found in a study of blood T cell repertoires in COVID-19. Study summary: Acute and convalescent COVID-19 samples came from the United States, Italy and Spain. Sources were T cells, B-cell-depleted T cells, or PBMCs; the material itself was cDNA or gDNA.

The germline V gene encodes CDR1 MNHEY and CDR2 SVGEGT. This CDR3 contains 14 residues. V was clipped by 5 bases and J by 3 bases; unmatched bases: 4. Original handling: The assay estimated nucleated cells by amplifying reference gene primers. This table comes from immunoSEQ multiplex PCR, and its TCRdb copy is limited to in-frame clones, with some not included. That table is the source of V, J and clone size, and D and trimming were worked out from the DNA. The table includes roughly 260,000 clones, around nine tenths detected once. Sample: peripheral blood. The receptor's source is a man aged 35 to 55 who had recovered from COVID-19. V usage is TRBV6-2 or TRBV6-3 and J usage is TRBJ2-3; 8 bases agree with TRBD2. This CDR3 is CASSKSGGTDTQYF. CDR3 in DNA: TGTGCCAGCAGTAAAAGCGGGGGAACAGATACGCAGTATTTT.